Shown below are 10 T cell receptor beta chains from a single sample sequenced in a study of cytomegalovirus exposure and HLA in healthy donors. Researchers ran the PCR with 60 Vbeta and 13 Jbeta primers. The table came from immunoSEQ multiplex PCR; TCRdb's copy has only in-frame clones and leaves some out. Of about 160,000 clones listed, approximately 80% were seen once; the top ten hold around 6.7%. Specimen: PBMCs. The source of these receptors is a woman in her twenties or thirties in good health and CMV-seropositive.

This chain joins TRBV2 and TRBJ1-5, with D possibly TRBD1 on 6 matching bases. The CDR3 extends over 13 amino acids. Germline V gene data show CDR1 as SNHLY and CDR2 as FYNNEI. The V and J ends lost 2 bases and 16 bases respectively, with 18 bases between them. CDR3 bases: TGTGCCAGCAGTGAAAACGGGCAGGGGATATCACATTTT. The encoded protein is CASSENGQGISHF. Combining the CDR3 with reference TRBV2 and TRBJ1-5 gives the whole variable domain EPEVTQTPSHQVTQMGQEVILRCVPISNHLYFYWYRQILGQKVEFLVSFYNNEISEKSEIFDDQFSVERPDGSNFTLKIRSTKLEDSAMYFCASSENGQGISHFGDGTRLSIL.

This sequence joins TRBV5-4 and TRBJ2-5; tentatively, D is TRBD2 (6 bases). The CDR3 runs 14 residues. CDR1 and CDR2 from the germline V gene are SGHNT and YYREEE (reference sequence). Trimming cost V 3 bases and J 3 bases, with 12 bases left between them. The CDR3, as DNA: TGTGCCAGCAGCTCCTCTAGCGATGAAGAGACCCAGTACTTC. As protein: CASSSSSDEETQYF. The variable domain in full, with the rest retrieved from reference TRBV5-4 and TRBJ2-5, is ETGVTQSPTHLIKTRGQQVTLRCSSQSGHNTVSWYQQALGQGPQFIFQYYREEENGRGNFPPRFSGLQFPNYSSELNVNALELDDSALYLCASSSSSDEETQYFGPGTRLLVL.

This chain links TRBV5-4 with TRBJ2-3; 11 positions agree with TRBD2. Trimming took 5 bases from V and 3 from J; bases not matched to a gene: 17. CDR1 SGHNT and CDR2 YYREEE come from the germline V gene (reference sequence). The length of the CDR3 is 19 residues. The CDR3 reads CASSVAGGQFGTGTDTQYF. CDR3 nucleotide sequence: TGTGCCAGCAGTGTAGCGGGGGGGCAATTCGGCACCGGAACAGATACGCAGTATTTT.

Here the CDR3 reads CASGGQGYYNEQFF. As DNA, the CDR3 is TGTGCCAGCGGGGGACAGGGATACTACAATGAGCAGTTCTTC. V usage is TRBV27 and J usage is TRBJ2-1; 9 bases match TRBD1. J lost 3 bases, V lost 8 bases, and 5 bases had no gene match. The CDR3 length is 14 residues. CDR1 MNHEY and CDR2 SMNVEV come from the germline V gene (reference sequence).

The genes are TRBV6-5 and TRBJ2-5; D gene uncertain. The end of the DNA is better explained by TRBJ2-7, so the J call may be wrong. CDR1 MNHEY and CDR2 SVGAGI come from the germline V gene. The CDR3 sequence is 14 residues long. As DNA, the CDR3 is TGTGCCAGCAGTTACTCGATCTCTTTCTACGAGCAGTACTTC. Amino acids: CASSYSISFYEQYF.

The chain recombines TRBV11-2 with TRBJ2-7; possibly TRBD1 for D (6 bases). V lost 2 bases, J lost 9 bases, and 23 bases lay in between. This CDR3 spans 16 amino acids. Germline CDR1 and CDR2: SGHAT and FQNNGV. The CDR3 region is CASSLSPGTRYEGQYF. CDR3 DNA: TGTGCCAGCAGCTTATCCCCCGGGACACGCTACGAGGGGCAGTACTTC.

This rearrangement joins TRBV7-6 to TRBJ2-1; the match to TRBD2 covers 9 bases. In germline, CDR1 is SGHVS, CDR2 FNYEAQ. The CDR3 has 15 amino acids. Trimming took 2 bases from V and 7 from J; bases not matched to a gene: 6. CDR3 loop: CASSLWASGANEQFF. CDR3 DNA: TGTGCCAGCAGCTTATGGGCTAGCGGGGCGAATGAGCAGTTCTTC.

The V call is TRBV15, the J call TRBJ2-7, with 7 nucleotides matching TRBD1. This CDR3 is built from 16 residues. V lost 5 bases, J lost 1 base, and 11 bases stayed unmatched. Looked up from germline, CDR1 is LNHNV and CDR2 is YYDKDF (reference sequence). The CDR3 DNA follows: TGTGCCACCAGCCGAAGGCCGACAGGGAGATCCTACGAGCAGTACTTC. This sequence encodes CATSRRPTGRSYEQYF.

The V call is TRBV19, the J call TRBJ1-1; TRBD1 matches 7 bases. Germline V gene sequence: CDR1 LNHDA, CDR2 SQIVND (reference sequence). Trimming at V came to 3 bases and at J to 1 base, leaving 8 bases not matched to a gene. This CDR3 has 16 amino acids. CDR3 region: CASSIRPGGKNTEAFF. The CDR3 DNA sequence: TGTGCCAGTAGTATCCGACCAGGGGGAAAGAACACTGAAGCTTTCTTT. The full variable domain, rest sourced from reference TRBV19 and TRBJ1-1, is DGGITQSPKYLFRKEGQNVTLSCEQNLNHDAMYWYRQDPGQGLRLIYYSQIVNDFQKGDIAEGYSVSREKKESFPLTVTSAQKNPTAFYLCASSIRPGGKNTEAFFGQGTRLTVV.

The chain has TRBV19 and TRBJ1-5; a possible D gene is TRBD1 (5 bases). CDR1 is LNHDA and CDR2 is SQIVND in the germline V gene (reference sequence). The CDR3 consists of 13 residues. Trimming left V 4 bases short and J 9 bases short, with 13 bases between. The CDR3 is CASSSSGNGPQHF. CDR3 in DNA: TGTGCCAGTAGTAGTTCAGGGAACGGGCCCCAGCATTTT.